This TCR beta chain is from a study of cytotoxic CD8 clonotypes in ibrutinib-treated CLL. As to this clone: Its specificity is not known.

Some clones are missing from TCRdb's copy, which holds only in-frame ones; the method was immunoSEQ multiplex PCR. The table shows fewer than 45,000 clones, with roughly two thirds occurring only once. Study results and caveats: Treatment saw public clonotypes, which were uncommon, either contract or stay stable. Clonality rose at ibrutinib response, held steady in sustained remission, and fell toward baseline at progression. In sustained-remission versus progressing patients, sampling times differed.

As input for TCR beta libraries, approximately 2 micrograms of genomic DNA came from cryopreserved PBMCs. V was pared by 5 bases and J by 7 bases, with 26 bases between. The CDR3 spans 17 residues. The chain employs TRBV23-1 and TRBJ1-2; maybe TRBD1 (5 bases). TRBV23-1 is an open reading frame, and its role is uncertain. The sequence derives from a human donor with chronic lymphocytic leukemia. This specimen consisted of PBMCs, obtained at disease progression, from a patient treated with ibrutinib. CDR3 bases: TGCGCCAGCAGTGCGGGCCCGGGAGGGACCGACCTGGGTGGCTACACCTTC. Protein: CASSAGPGGTDLGGYTF.